This record covers a single T cell receptor beta chain. This specimen comes from a study of shared clonotypes between healthy human individuals. About the study: Researchers assigned three CD4 naive, three CD4 memory, two CD8 naive and one CD8 memory plate to each donor.

The CDR3 totals 15 residues. V dropped 0 bases and J dropped 0 bases, with 8 bases sitting between them. CDR1 is KGHSH, CDR2 LQKENI, per germline. TCRdb's table, derived via immunoSEQ multiplex PCR, lists solely in-frame clones and lacks some. The sample consists of roughly 2,500,000 clones, 93% of them appearing once. This clonotype originated in a man younger than 35 in good health. Some clones in this sample may be carry-over from other donors' samples. Material for sequencing was naive CD4+ T cells from PBMCs. The subset denotes: CD45RA+ positively selected. This sequence joins TRBV18 and TRBJ1-2; D is possibly TRBD1 (6 bases). CDR3 bases: TGTGCCAGCTCACCACCGGGACATCCTAACTATGGCTACACCTTC. This sequence encodes CASSPPGHPNYGYTF. The variable domain in full, with the rest retrieved from reference TRBV18 and TRBJ1-2, is NAGVMQNPRHLVRRRGQEARLRCSPMKGHSHVYWYRQLPEEGLKFMVYLQKENIIDESGMPKERFSAEFPKEGPSILRIQQVVRGDSAAYFCASSPPGHPNYGYTFGSGTRLTVV.